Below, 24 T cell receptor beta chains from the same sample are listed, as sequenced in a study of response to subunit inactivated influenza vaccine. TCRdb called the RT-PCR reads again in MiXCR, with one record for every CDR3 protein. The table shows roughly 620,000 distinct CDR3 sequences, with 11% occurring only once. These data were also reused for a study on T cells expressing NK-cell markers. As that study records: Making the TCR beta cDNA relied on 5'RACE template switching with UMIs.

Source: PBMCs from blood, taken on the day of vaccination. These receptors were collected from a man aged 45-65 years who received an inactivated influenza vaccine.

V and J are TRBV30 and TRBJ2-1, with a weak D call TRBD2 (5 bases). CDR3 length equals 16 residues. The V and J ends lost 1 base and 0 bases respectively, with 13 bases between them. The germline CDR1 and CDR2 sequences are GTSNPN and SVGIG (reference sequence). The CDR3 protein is CAWSGRTGSSYNEQFF. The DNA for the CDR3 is TGTGCCTGGAGTGGCCGAACGGGGAGCTCCTACAATGAGCAGTTCTTC.

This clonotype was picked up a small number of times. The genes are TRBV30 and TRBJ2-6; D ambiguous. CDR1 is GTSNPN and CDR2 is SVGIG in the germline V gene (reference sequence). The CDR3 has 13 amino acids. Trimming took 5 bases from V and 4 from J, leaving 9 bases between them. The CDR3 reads CAWGVWGANVLTF. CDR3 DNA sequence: TGTGCCTGGGGGGTTTGGGGGGCCAACGTCCTGACTTTC. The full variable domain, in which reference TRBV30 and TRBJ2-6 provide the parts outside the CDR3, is SQTIHQWPATLVQPVGSPLSLECTVEGTSNPNLYWYRQAAGRGLQLLFYSVGIGQISSEVPQNLSASRPQDRQFILSSKKLLLSDSGFYLCAWGVWGANVLTFGAGSRLTVL.

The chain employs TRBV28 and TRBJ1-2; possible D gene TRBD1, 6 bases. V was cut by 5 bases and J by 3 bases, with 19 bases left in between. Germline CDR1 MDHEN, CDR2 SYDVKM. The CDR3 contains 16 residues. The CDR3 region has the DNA TGTGCCAGCAGTCCCGGAAACCAGGGGCCCTACTATGGCTACACCTTC. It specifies CASSPGNQGPYYGYTF.

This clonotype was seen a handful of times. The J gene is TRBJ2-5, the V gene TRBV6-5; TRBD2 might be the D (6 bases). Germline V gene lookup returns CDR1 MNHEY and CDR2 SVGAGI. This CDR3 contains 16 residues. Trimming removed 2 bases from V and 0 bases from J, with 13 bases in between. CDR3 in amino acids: CASSYGGVSYQETQYF. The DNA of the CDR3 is TGTGCCAGCAGTTACGGCGGGGTCTCGTACCAAGAGACCCAGTACTTC.

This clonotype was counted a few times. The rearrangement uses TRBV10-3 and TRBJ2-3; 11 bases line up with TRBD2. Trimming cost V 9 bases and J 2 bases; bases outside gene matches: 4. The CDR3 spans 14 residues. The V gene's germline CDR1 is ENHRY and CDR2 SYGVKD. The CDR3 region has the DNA TGTGCCATTACGACTAGCGGGAACACAGATACGCAGTATTTT. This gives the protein CAITTSGNTDTQYF.

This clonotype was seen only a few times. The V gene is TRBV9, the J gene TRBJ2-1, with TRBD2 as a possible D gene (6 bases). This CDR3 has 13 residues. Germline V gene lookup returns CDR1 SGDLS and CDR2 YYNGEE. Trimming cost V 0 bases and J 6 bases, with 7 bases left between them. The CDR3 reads CASSVDGGNEQFF. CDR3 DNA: TGTGCCAGCAGCGTAGACGGGGGCAATGAGCAGTTCTTC.

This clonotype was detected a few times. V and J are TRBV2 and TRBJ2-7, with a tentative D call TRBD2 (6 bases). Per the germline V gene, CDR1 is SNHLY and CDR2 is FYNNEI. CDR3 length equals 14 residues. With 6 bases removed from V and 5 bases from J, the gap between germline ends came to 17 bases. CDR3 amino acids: CASSGGSEVHEQYF. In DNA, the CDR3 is TGTGCCAGCAGCGGAGGGAGTGAGGTCCACGAGCAGTACTTC.

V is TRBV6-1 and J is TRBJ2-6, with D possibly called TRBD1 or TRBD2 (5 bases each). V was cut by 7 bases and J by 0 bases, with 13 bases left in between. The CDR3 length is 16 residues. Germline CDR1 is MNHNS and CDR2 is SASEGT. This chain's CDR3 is CASTKGRYSGANVLTF. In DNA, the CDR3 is TGTGCCAGCACCAAGGGACGGTACTCTGGGGCCAACGTCCTGACTTTC.

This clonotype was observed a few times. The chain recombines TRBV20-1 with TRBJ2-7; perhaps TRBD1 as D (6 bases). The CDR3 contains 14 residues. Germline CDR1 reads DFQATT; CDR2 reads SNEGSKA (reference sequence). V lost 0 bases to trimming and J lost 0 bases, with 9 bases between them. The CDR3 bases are TGCAGTGCTAGAGATGGGGGACACTCCTACGAGCAGTACTTC. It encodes CSARDGGHSYEQYF.

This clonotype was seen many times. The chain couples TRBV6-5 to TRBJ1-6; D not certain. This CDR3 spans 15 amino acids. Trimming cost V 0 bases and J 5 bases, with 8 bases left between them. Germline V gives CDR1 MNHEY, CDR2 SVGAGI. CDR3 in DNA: TGTGCCAGCAGTTACTCTGGGATGAATAATTCACCCCTCCACTTT. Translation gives CASSYSGMNNSPLHF.

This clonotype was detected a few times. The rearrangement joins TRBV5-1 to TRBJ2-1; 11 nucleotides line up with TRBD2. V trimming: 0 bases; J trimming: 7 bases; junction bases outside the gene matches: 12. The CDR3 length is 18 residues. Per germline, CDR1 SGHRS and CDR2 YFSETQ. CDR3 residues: CASSLGRLAGSGRNEQFF. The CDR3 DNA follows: TGCGCCAGCAGCTTGGGGAGACTAGCGGGATCCGGGCGGAATGAGCAGTTCTTC.

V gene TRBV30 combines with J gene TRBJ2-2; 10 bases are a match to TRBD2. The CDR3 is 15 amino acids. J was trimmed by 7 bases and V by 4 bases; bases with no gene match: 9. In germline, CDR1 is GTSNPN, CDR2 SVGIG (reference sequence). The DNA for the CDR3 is TGTGCCTGGAAGGAGAGCGGGAGGGCCATCGGGGAGCTGTTTTTT. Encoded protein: CAWKESGRAIGELFF.

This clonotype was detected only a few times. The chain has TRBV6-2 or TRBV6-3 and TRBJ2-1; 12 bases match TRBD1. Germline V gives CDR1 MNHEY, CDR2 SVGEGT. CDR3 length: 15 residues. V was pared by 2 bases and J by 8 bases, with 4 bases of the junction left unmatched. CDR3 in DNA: TGTGCCAGCAGTTACGCCGGGACAGGGGGCGATGAGCAGTTCTTC. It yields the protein CASSYAGTGGDEQFF.

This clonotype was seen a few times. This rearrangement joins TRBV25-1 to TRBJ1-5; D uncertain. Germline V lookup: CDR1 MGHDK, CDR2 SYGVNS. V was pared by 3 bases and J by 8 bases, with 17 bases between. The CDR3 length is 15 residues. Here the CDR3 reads CASSDTRSIGEPQHF. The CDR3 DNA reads TGTGCCAGCAGTGATACCCGCTCCATTGGGGAGCCCCAGCATTTT. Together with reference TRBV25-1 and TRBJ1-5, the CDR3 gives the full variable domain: EADIYQTPRYLVIGTGKKITLECSQTMGHDKMYWYQQDPGMELHLIHYSYGVNSTEKGDLSSESTVSRIRTEHFPLTLESARPSHTSQYLCASSDTRSIGEPQHFGDGTRLSIL.

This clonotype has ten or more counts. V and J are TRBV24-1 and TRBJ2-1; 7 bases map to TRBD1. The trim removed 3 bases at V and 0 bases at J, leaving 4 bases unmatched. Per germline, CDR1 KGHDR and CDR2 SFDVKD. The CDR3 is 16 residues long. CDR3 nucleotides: TGTGCCACCAGTGATCCACAGGGGAGCTCCTACAATGAGCAGTTCTTC. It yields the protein CATSDPQGSSYNEQFF.

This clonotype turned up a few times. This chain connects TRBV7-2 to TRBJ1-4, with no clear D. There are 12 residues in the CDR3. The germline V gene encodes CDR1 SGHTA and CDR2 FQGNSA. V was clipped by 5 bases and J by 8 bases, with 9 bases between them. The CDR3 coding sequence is TGTGCCAGCAGCCCCGGAAGGGAAAAACTGTTTTTT. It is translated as CASSPGREKLFF.

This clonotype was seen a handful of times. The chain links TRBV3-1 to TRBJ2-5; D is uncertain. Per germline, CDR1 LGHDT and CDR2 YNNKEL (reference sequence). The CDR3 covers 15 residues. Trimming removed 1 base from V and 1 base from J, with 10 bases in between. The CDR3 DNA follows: TGTGCCAGCAGCCAAGTGGGCAGTAGCCAAGAGACCCAGTACTTC. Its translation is CASSQVGSSQETQYF.

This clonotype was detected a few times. The CDR3, as DNA: TGTGCCAGCAGCTTCCGGGACAGGTTAGAGACCCAGTACTTC. The encoded protein is CASSFRDRLETQYF. The chain is built from TRBV11-2 and TRBJ2-5; 8 nucleotides match TRBD1. V shed 3 bases, J shed 4 bases, and the junction held 4 bases outside the gene matches. Germline assignment: CDR1 SGHAT and CDR2 FQNNGV. The CDR3 consists of 14 residues. Complete variable domain (other parts from reference TRBV11-2 and TRBJ2-5): EAGVAQSPRYKIIEKRQSVAFWCNPISGHATLYWYQQILGQGPKLLIQFQNNGVVDDSQLPKDRFSAERLKGVDSTLKIQPAKLEDSAVYLCASSFRDRLETQYFGPGTRLLVL.

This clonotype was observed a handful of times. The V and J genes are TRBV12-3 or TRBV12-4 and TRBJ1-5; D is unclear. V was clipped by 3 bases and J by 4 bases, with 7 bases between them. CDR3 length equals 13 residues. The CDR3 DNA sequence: TGTGCCAGCAGTTTTGCACCGAATCAGCCCCAGCATTTT. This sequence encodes CASSFAPNQPQHF.

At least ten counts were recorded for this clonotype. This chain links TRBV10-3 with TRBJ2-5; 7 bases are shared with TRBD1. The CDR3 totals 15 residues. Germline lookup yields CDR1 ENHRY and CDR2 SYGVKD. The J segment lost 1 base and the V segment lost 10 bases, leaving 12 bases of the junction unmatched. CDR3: CASRFSGQSQETQYF. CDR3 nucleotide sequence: TGTGCCAGCCGATTTTCGGGACAGTCCCAAGAGACCCAGTACTTC.

The CDR3 bases are TGTGCCAGCTCCTTGGGACAGGGGGACCCGCGGTACTTC. Translating gives CASSLGQGDPRYF. The chain employs TRBV18 and TRBJ2-7, with 11 bases lining up with TRBD1. This CDR3 is 13 amino acids long. Germline assignment: CDR1 KGHSH and CDR2 LQKENI. After removal of 6 bases from V and 12 bases from J, the junction contained 10 bases not matched to a gene. The complete variable domain, with remaining parts taken from reference TRBV18 and TRBJ2-7, reads NAGVMQNPRHLVRRRGQEARLRCSPMKGHSHVYWYRQLPEEGLKFMVYLQKENIIDESGMPKERFSAEFPKEGPSILRIQQVVRGDSAAYFCASSLGQGDPRYFGPGTRLTVT.

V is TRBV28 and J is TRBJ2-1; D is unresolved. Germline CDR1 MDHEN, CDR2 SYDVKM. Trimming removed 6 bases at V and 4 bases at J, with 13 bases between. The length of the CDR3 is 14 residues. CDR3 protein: CASSQLPVYNEQFF. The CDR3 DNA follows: TGTGCCAGCAGCCAACTCCCGGTTTACAATGAGCAGTTCTTC.

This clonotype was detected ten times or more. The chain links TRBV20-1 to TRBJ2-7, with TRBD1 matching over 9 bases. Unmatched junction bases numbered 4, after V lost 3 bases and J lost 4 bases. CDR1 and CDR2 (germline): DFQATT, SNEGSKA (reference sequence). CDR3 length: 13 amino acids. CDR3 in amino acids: CSARADRGYEQYF. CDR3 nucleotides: TGCAGTGCTAGGGCGGACAGGGGTTACGAGCAGTACTTC.

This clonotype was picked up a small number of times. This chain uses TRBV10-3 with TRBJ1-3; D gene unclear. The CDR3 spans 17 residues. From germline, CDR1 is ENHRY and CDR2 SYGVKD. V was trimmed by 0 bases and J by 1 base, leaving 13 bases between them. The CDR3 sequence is CAISESVGRRSGNTIYF. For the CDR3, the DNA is TGTGCCATCAGTGAGTCAGTTGGCCGAAGGTCTGGAAACACCATATATTTT.